The 7 T cell receptor beta chains below all came from one sample that was sequenced in a study of CD4+ T cells in melanoma. The data were produced by immunoSEQ multiplex PCR, yet TCRdb's version contains in-frame clones alone and is incomplete. The sample contains about 110,000 clones, about 92% of which appear only once. Sequenced material: peripheral blood. The receptors derive from a human donor with melanoma.

The gene calls are TRBV28 and TRBJ1-4; no clear D. The V end was cut by 3 bases, the J end by 8 bases, with 10 bases between. CDR3 size: 13 residues. Per germline, CDR1 MDHEN and CDR2 SYDVKM. The DNA for the CDR3 is TGTGCCAGCAGTTTCCCCCAAAAGGAAAAACTGTTTTTT. Protein product: CASSFPQKEKLFF.

The chain carries TRBV15 and TRBJ1-4, with TRBD1 matching 8 bases. Germline loops: CDR1 LNHNV, CDR2 YYDKDF (reference sequence). V gave up 1 base and J gave up 8 bases; unmatched junction bases: 6. The CDR3 runs 15 residues. CDR3 DNA sequence: TGTGCCACCAGCAGAGGACAGGGGTTGGACGAAAAACTGTTTTTT. This codes for CATSRGQGLDEKLFF.

This clone was seen only a few times. The chain has TRBV28 and TRBJ1-1, with 7 positions matching TRBD1. CDR1 and CDR2 (germline): MDHEN, SYDVKM. With V trimmed by 3 bases and J by 8 bases, 6 bases remained unmatched. The CDR3 sequence is 13 residues long. The CDR3 protein is CASSFPGGVEAFF. CDR3 DNA sequence: TGTGCCAGCAGTTTCCCAGGGGGAGTCGAAGCTTTCTTT.

The rearrangement uses TRBV7-6 and TRBJ2-3; TRBD1 matches 10 bases. V gave up 5 bases and J gave up 2 bases; unmatched junction bases: 7. Germline loops: CDR1 SGHVS, CDR2 FNYEAQ. This CDR3 contains 16 residues. CDR3 in DNA: TGTGCCAGCAGCGCCGGGACAGGGGCCGACACAGATACGCAGTATTTT. Translating it yields CASSAGTGADTDTQYF.

The chain is built from TRBV2 and TRBJ1-2; 8 positions match TRBD1. Germline CDR1 and CDR2: SNHLY and FYNNEI. The V gene end was trimmed by 1 base and the J gene end by 7 bases; junction bases not matched to a gene: 2. This CDR3 is 13 amino acids long. Here the CDR3 DNA reads TGTGCCAGCAGTGAAGACAGGGGGGGTGGCTACACCTTC. Translation gives CASSEDRGGGYTF. Using reference TRBV2 and TRBJ1-2 for the parts outside the CDR3, the full variable domain is EPEVTQTPSHQVTQMGQEVILRCVPISNHLYFYWYRQILGQKVEFLVSFYNNEISEKSEIFDDQFSVERPDGSNFTLKIRSTKLEDSAMYFCASSEDRGGGYTFGSGTRLTVV.

The chain recombines TRBV28 with TRBJ1-4; a weak D match, TRBD1 (5 bases). Trimming pared 5 bases from V and 3 bases from J, leaving 10 bases between. The CDR3 runs 14 residues. Germline CDR1 reads MDHEN; CDR2 reads SYDVKM. CDR3 DNA sequence: TGTGCCAGCAGTCAGACAGCCTCTAATGAAAAACTGTTTTTT. It specifies CASSQTASNEKLFF.

The chain carries TRBV2 and TRBJ1-1; 9 nucleotides line up with TRBD1. Germline V gene lookup returns CDR1 SNHLY and CDR2 FYNNEI. This CDR3 is 16 amino acids long. Germline trimming cut 2 bases from V and 7 bases from J; bases unmatched to any gene: 11. The chain's CDR3 is CASSEPGQGRQSEAFF. Written as DNA, the CDR3 is TGTGCCAGCAGTGAACCGGGACAGGGAAGGCAGAGTGAAGCTTTCTTT.